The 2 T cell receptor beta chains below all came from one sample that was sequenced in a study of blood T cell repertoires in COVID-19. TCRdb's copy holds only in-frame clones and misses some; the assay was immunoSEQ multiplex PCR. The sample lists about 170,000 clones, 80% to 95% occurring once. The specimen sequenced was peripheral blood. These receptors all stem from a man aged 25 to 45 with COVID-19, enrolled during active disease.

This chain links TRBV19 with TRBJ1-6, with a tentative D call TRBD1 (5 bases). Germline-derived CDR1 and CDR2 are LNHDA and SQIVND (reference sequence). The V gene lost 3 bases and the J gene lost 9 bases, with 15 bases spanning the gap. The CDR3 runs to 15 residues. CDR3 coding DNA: TGTGCCAGTAGTATTACTTCAGGGTGGGGTTCACCCCTCCACTTT. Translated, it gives CASSITSGWGSPLHF.

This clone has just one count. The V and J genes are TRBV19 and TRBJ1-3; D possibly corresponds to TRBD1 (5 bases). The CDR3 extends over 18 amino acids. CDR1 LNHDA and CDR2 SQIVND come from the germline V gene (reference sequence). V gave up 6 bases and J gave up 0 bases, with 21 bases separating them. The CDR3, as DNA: TGTGCCAGTAGCGCAGGGTCCTTTGGATCCCACTCTGGAAACACCATATATTTT. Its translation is CASSAGSFGSHSGNTIYF. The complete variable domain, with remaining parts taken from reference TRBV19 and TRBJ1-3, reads DGGITQSPKYLFRKEGQNVTLSCEQNLNHDAMYWYRQDPGQGLRLIYYSQIVNDFQKGDIAEGYSVSREKKESFPLTVTSAQKNPTAFYLCASSAGSFGSHSGNTIYFGEGSWLTVV.